The rows below give T cell receptor beta chains drawn from one sample of a study of control samples from healthy donors and cancer patients. Clones were read by immunoSEQ multiplex PCR, and TCRdb kept only the in-frame ones, dropping some. In the table there are under 200,000 clones, 80% to 95% of which are singletons. Sample: blood. The receptors come from a woman between 55 and 75 years old in good health. The CDR3 runs from the conserved cysteine through the conserved F or W. A D gene is named only where the DNA matches it firmly. Only part of the rows carry a size: once, few, many, or a class if the clone is expanded.

>TRBV4-1|TRBJ2-1|TRBD2|-
CASSQDGSSGFYNEQFF
TGCGCCAGCAGCCAAGACGGGTCTAGCGGGTTCTACAATGAGCAGTTCTTC
>TRBV5-8|TRBJ2-2|-|-
CASSLVAGTGELFF
TGTGCCAGCAGCTTGGTCGCCGGAACCGGGGAGCTGTTTTTT
>TRBV2|TRBJ2-3|TRBD1|-
CASSVGQGADTQYF
TGTGCCAGCAGTGTAGGACAGGGGGCAGATACGCAGTATTTT
>TRBV5-1|TRBJ1-4|TRBD1|-
CASSFLGQGFEKLFF
TGCGCCAGCAGCTTTCTGGGACAGGGTTTTGAAAAACTGTTTTTT
>TRBV19|TRBJ2-2|-|-
CASSIVHGGTGELFF
TGTGCCAGTAGTATAGTTCACGGAGGGACCGGGGAGCTGTTTTTT
>TRBV7-8|TRBJ2-7|TRBD2|-
CASSLGAGGTSGVFSYEQYF
TGTGCCAGCAGCTTAGGTGCAGGGGGCACTAGCGGGGTATTCTCCTACGAGCAGTACTTC
>TRBV7-2|TRBJ1-2|-|-
CASRREGSYGYTF
TGTGCCAGCAGACGGGAGGGAAGCTATGGCTACACCTTC
>TRBV20-1|TRBJ1-2|-|-
CSASTGYGYTF
TGCAGTGCGAGCACAGGGTATGGCTACACCTTC
>TRBV6-4|TRBJ2-4|TRBD2|-
CASHHGGLAGGRAKNIQYF
TGTGCCAGCCACCACGGGGGGCTAGCGGGGGGGCGAGCCAAAAACATTCAGTACTTC
>TRBV6-5|TRBJ2-2|-|once
CASTARRDTGELFF
TGTGCCAGCACCGCGAGGAGGGACACCGGGGAGCTGTTTTTT